This entry lists 27 T cell receptor beta chains sequenced from one sample in a study of response to subunit inactivated influenza vaccine (dated by TCRdb to the late 2010s). Library method: RT-PCR. The listed sequencing device is Illumina HiSeq 2500. In TCRdb, the public reads were trimmed at Q25 with fastp and aligned with MiXCR, with productive beta chains retained. Each entry is one CDR3 protein sequence, shown with its most common DNA and genes. Present in this sample are approximately 250,000 distinct CDR3 sequences, roughly an eighth of which were seen just once. 7.5% to 10% of the sample lies in the top ten. The material was non-naive T cells sorted from PBMCs, obtained around 14 days before vaccination. This sample's cell subset or site label indicates: memory T cell fraction. The origin of the receptors is a man over 45 who received an inactivated influenza vaccine. Donor details come from another sample of the same person, matched by shared clones.

There are many counts of this clonotype. The chain has TRBV28 and TRBJ1-1; maybe TRBD1 (5 bases). CDR3 length: 13 residues. Germline V gene lookup returns CDR1 MDHEN and CDR2 SYDVKM. Deletions cut 4 bases from V and 8 bases from J, with 14 bases between. CDR3 in amino acids: CASSWDGRGEAFF. The CDR3 coding sequence is TGTGCCAGCAGTTGGGACGGGAGGGGAGAAGCTTTCTTT.

This clonotype was found many times. V is TRBV10-3 and J is TRBJ1-6; no clear D gene. Germline V gene data show CDR1 as ENHRY and CDR2 as SYGVKD. CDR3 size: 12 residues. V was shortened by 7 bases and J by 8 bases, with 9 bases between the two germline ends. CDR3 coding DNA: TGTGCCATCAACGACTCGGATTCACCCCTCCACTTT. It yields the protein CAINDSDSPLHF.

This clonotype was detected a few times. The rearrangement links TRBV5-1 to TRBJ1-2, with 7 positions matching TRBD1. V shed 4 bases, J shed 8 bases, and the junction held 2 bases outside the gene matches. Germline loops: CDR1 SGHRS, CDR2 YFSETQ. The CDR3 totals 11 residues. CDR3 loop: CASSTGQGYTF. The DNA of the CDR3 is TGCGCCAGCAGCACGGGACAGGGCTACACCTTC.

This clonotype was counted only a few times. V is TRBV6-1 and J is TRBJ1-2, with D unclear. V was cut by 1 base and J by 8 bases, with 5 bases left in between. Germline assignment: CDR1 MNHNS and CDR2 SASEGT. CDR3 length: 11 amino acids. CDR3 coding DNA: TGTGCCAGCAGTGAAGATCAAGGCTACACCTTC. It specifies CASSEDQGYTF.

This clonotype was seen repeatedly, ten times or more. The chain couples TRBV20-1 to TRBJ2-5, with D unclear. With 1 base removed from V and 5 bases from J, the gap between germline ends came to 11 bases. The CDR3 is made up of 13 amino acids. Germline assignment: CDR1 DFQATT and CDR2 SNEGSKA (reference sequence). CDR3 amino acids: CSARGEVVETQYF. Written as DNA, the CDR3 is TGCAGTGCTAGAGGAGAGGTGGTGGAGACCCAGTACTTC.

The rearrangement joins TRBV5-8 to TRBJ2-2, with D possibly TRBD2 on 5 matching bases. From germline, CDR1 is SGHTS and CDR2 YDEGEE. V lost 2 bases and J 6 bases, leaving 11 bases between the germline ends. CDR3 length equals 14 residues. The CDR3 spells CASSFLLEAGELFF. The CDR3 DNA reads as TGTGCCAGCAGCTTCCTACTAGAGGCCGGGGAGCTGTTTTTT. The full variable domain, rest sourced from reference TRBV5-8 and TRBJ2-2, is EAGVTQSPTHLIKTRGQQATLRCSPISGHTSVYWYQQALGLGLQFLLWYDEGEERNRGNFPPRFSGRQFPNYSSELNVNALELEDSALYLCASSFLLEAGELFFGEGSRLTVL.

This clonotype was observed at least ten times. This chain uses TRBV24-1 with TRBJ2-5, with 14 bases aligning to TRBD2. This CDR3 has 19 amino acids. Germline-derived CDR1 and CDR2 are KGHDR and SFDVKD. J lost 5 bases, V lost 2 bases, and 12 bases had no gene match. The CDR3 here is CATSDSTGTSGSMMETQYF. DNA for the CDR3: TGTGCCACCAGTGATTCTACCGGGACTAGCGGGAGTATGATGGAGACCCAGTACTTC.

This clonotype was counted between two and nine times. This rearrangement joins TRBV6-2 or TRBV6-3 to TRBJ2-3; D is ambiguous. V gave up 0 bases and J gave up 1 base, with 11 bases separating them. Germline assignment: CDR1 MNHEY and CDR2 SVGEGT. The CDR3 extends over 16 amino acids. CDR3 nucleotides: TGTGCCAGCAGTTACTCGACGACGGACCGCACAGATACGCAGTATTTT. It translates to CASSYSTTDRTDTQYF.

The table lists this clonotype with a few counts. V and J are TRBV7-8 and TRBJ2-7, with a tentative D call TRBD2 (6 bases). V lost 2 bases, J lost 0 bases, and 11 bases lay in between. CDR1 and CDR2 from the germline V gene are SGHVS and FQNEAQ. There are 15 residues in the CDR3. Here the CDR3 DNA reads TGTGCCAGCAGCTTACCCGGAGGGACCTCCTACGAGCAGTACTTC. This encodes CASSLPGGTSYEQYF.

This chain joins TRBV5-1 and TRBJ1-1, with 8 nucleotides matching TRBD1. Per germline, CDR1 SGHRS and CDR2 YFSETQ. The ends lost 2 bases at V and 1 base at J; junction bases unmatched: 13. The CDR3 runs 18 residues. CDR3: CASSLDRGTASGNTEAFF. CDR3 DNA: TGCGCCAGCAGCTTAGACAGGGGAACGGCATCTGGGAACACTGAAGCTTTCTTT.

This clonotype has more than one count but fewer than ten. The DNA for the CDR3 is TGCGCCAGCAGCTTGGAAGGGGGCAGTAATGAAAAACTGTTTTTT. Its protein product is CASSLEGGSNEKLFF. V usage is TRBV5-1 and J usage is TRBJ1-4; TRBD1 matches 7 bases. The CDR3 consists of 15 residues. V gave up 0 bases and J gave up 4 bases; unmatched junction bases: 3. Germline V lookup: CDR1 SGHRS, CDR2 YFSETQ.

The table lists this clonotype with many counts. The J gene is TRBJ1-3, the V gene TRBV4-1; D not resolved. V lost 0 bases and J 8 bases, leaving 11 bases between the germline ends. The CDR3 consists of 14 residues. Germline loops: CDR1 MGHRA, CDR2 YSYEKL. CDR3 residues: CASSQDPRADTIYF. The CDR3 nucleotides read TGCGCCAGCAGCCAAGATCCCCGTGCGGACACCATATATTTT.

This clonotype was counted ten times or more. The chain is built from TRBV6-5 and TRBJ1-1; D unresolved. V was cut by 2 bases and J by 2 bases, with 9 bases left in between. This CDR3 is 14 amino acids long. Germline-derived CDR1 and CDR2 are MNHEY and SVGAGI. Written as DNA, the CDR3 is TGTGCCAGCAGTTACGGAGGGAGTAACACTGAAGCTTTCTTT. Its translation: CASSYGGSNTEAFF.

The chain joins TRBV11-2 to TRBJ2-7; TRBD2 agrees at 14 bases. V dropped 5 bases and J dropped 5; count of bases not matched to a gene: 14. The CDR3 has 18 residues. Germline V gene lookup returns CDR1 SGHAT and CDR2 FQNNGV. CDR3 in DNA: TGTGCCAGCAGCGCCGGGACTAGCGGGAGAAGGGTAGGCCACGAGCAGTACTTC. Its translation is CASSAGTSGRRVGHEQYF.

J is TRBJ2-7 and V is TRBV3-1; either TRBD1 or TRBD2 may supply D (5 bases each). V was trimmed by 6 bases and J by 2 bases, leaving 17 bases between them. CDR1 is LGHDT and CDR2 is YNNKEL in the germline V gene (reference sequence). This CDR3 is 15 amino acids long. The DNA of the CDR3 is TGTGCCAGCAGAGCCAAGTACGGGACCCCCTACGAGCAGTACTTC. Translating gives CASRAKYGTPYEQYF.

The V call is TRBV7-9, the J call TRBJ2-2, with D possibly TRBD1 on 5 matching bases. Trimming removed 3 bases at V and 4 bases at J, with 15 bases between. Germline-derived CDR1 and CDR2 are SEHNR and FQNEAQ (reference sequence). CDR3 length equals 16 residues. CDR3 DNA: TGTGCCAGCAGCTTTACGCAGGGCCTAGGCACCGGGGAGCTGTTTTTT. This gives the protein CASSFTQGLGTGELFF.

A few counts support this clonotype. The chain combines TRBV9 with TRBJ2-1; D gene unclear. The CDR3 contains 15 residues. V shed 4 bases and J shed 4 bases, with 15 bases lying between them. Germline-derived CDR1 and CDR2 are SGDLS and YYNGEE. CDR3 sequence reads: CASSLHGGEYNEQFF. CDR3 DNA: TGTGCCAGCAGCTTACACGGCGGAGAATACAATGAGCAGTTCTTC.

This clonotype was seen a few times. Possible read error: a much larger clone is one base away. This sequence joins TRBV5-1 and TRBJ1-1; D ambiguous. The CDR3 runs 13 residues. Germline-derived CDR1 and CDR2 are SGHRS and YFSETQ. CDR3 sequence reads: CASRVTPNTEVFF. In nucleotides, the CDR3 is TGCGCCAGCCGCGTTACTCCGAACACTGAAGTTTTCTTT.

This clonotype was observed at least ten times. The V call is TRBV4-1, the J call TRBJ1-4; D is unclear. V lost 4 bases to trimming and J lost 0 bases, with 12 bases between them. The CDR3 covers 16 residues. Germline-derived CDR1 and CDR2 are MGHRA and YSYEKL. CDR3 in DNA: TGCGCCAGCAGCCGAGTTGTCGTCCCAACTAATGAAAAACTGTTTTTT. Translation gives CASSRVVVPTNEKLFF.

The rearrangement uses TRBV29-1 and TRBJ1-1; 10 bases fit TRBD1. The CDR3 contains 14 residues. Germline CDR1 SQVTM, CDR2 ANQGSEA. V lost 1 base and J lost 7; bases outside the gene matches: 6. The CDR3 DNA is TGCAGCGTTGAAGGGGGACAGGGGTATAGTGAAGCTTTCTTT. Translated, it gives CSVEGGQGYSEAFF.

This clonotype was observed at least ten times. This chain links TRBV6-1 with TRBJ1-6; D might be TRBD1 (5 bases). V lost 3 bases and J lost 5, with 14 bases in between. CDR1 is MNHNS and CDR2 is SASEGT in the germline V gene. The CDR3 is 16 amino acids. The CDR3 DNA reads TGTGCCAGCAGTGACTACCTCAGGGTGGATAATTCACCCCTCCACTTT. Protein product: CASSDYLRVDNSPLHF.

There are a few counts of this clonotype. The chain uses TRBV5-1 and TRBJ1-3; no clear D. Trimming removed 4 bases at V and 0 bases at J, with 11 bases between. The length of the CDR3 is 15 residues. Germline V gives CDR1 SGHRS, CDR2 YFSETQ. The CDR3 nucleotides are TGCGCCAGCAGCAACGCCGTAAGCTCTGGAAACACCATATATTTT. Protein: CASSNAVSSGNTIYF.

The chain employs TRBV19 and TRBJ2-1, with TRBD2 matching 9 bases. CDR1 and CDR2 (germline): LNHDA, SQIVND (reference sequence). The V segment lost 6 bases and the J segment 7 bases; nucleotides outside the gene matches: 10. The CDR3 sequence is 15 residues long. The CDR3 region has the DNA TGTGCCAGTAGACCGAGGGGACTAGCAGCGAATGAGCAGTTCTTC. This gives the protein CASRPRGLAANEQFF.

The sample holds a few counts of this clonotype. The V gene is TRBV4-2, the J gene TRBJ1-2; D call uncertain. Germline V gives CDR1 LGHNA, CDR2 YNFKEQ. Trimming took 0 bases from V and 2 from J, leaving 7 bases between them. CDR3 size: 14 residues. In nucleotides, the CDR3 is TGTGCCAGCAGCCAAGATACACAGAACTATGGCTACACCTTC. Translation gives CASSQDTQNYGYTF.

The chain links TRBV6-2 or TRBV6-3 to TRBJ2-5; no firm D call. CDR3 length: 13 amino acids. Germline V gene data show CDR1 as MNHEY and CDR2 as SVGEGT. V lost 2 bases and J 9 bases, leaving 13 bases between the germline ends. CDR3 in DNA: TGTGCCAGCAGTTACACCCAGGTTTCGTCCCAGTACTTC. Translating gives CASSYTQVSSQYF.

This clonotype was seen repeatedly, ten times or more. The chain joins TRBV10-1 to TRBJ2-1; the match to TRBD1 covers 7 bases. The length of the CDR3 is 13 residues. V gave up 6 bases and J gave up 8 bases; unmatched junction bases: 7. CDR1 and CDR2 from the germline V gene are WNHNN and SYGVQD (reference sequence). CDR3 loop: CASSRDSLDEQFF. The CDR3, as DNA: TGCGCCAGCAGCAGGGACAGTCTAGATGAGCAGTTCTTC.

This clonotype appeared many times. The gene calls are TRBV10-3 and TRBJ2-7; D not certain. V was cut by 0 bases and J by 0 bases, with 6 bases left in between. There are 14 residues in the CDR3. Germline V CDR1 and CDR2: ENHRY, SYGVKD. This chain's CDR3 is CAISESGGSYEQYF. In DNA form, the CDR3 reads TGTGCCATCAGTGAGTCCGGTGGCTCCTACGAGCAGTACTTC.